The 23 T cell receptor beta chains presented below share a single source sample, sequenced in a study of cytomegalovirus exposure and HLA in healthy donors. A multiplex PCR was run with 60 Vbeta primers and 13 Jbeta primers. TCRdb's table, derived via immunoSEQ multiplex PCR, lists solely in-frame clones and lacks some. The sample lists 90,000 to 150,000 clones; roughly 78% were seen once. Source material: PBMCs. Receptors originate from a woman in her thirties in good health and CMV-seropositive.

The chain joins TRBV2 to TRBJ1-4; no reliable D call. Trimming left V 4 bases short and J 3 bases short, with 6 bases between. This CDR3 is built from 13 residues. Germline V lookup: CDR1 SNHLY, CDR2 FYNNEI. The CDR3: CASSGGPNEKLFF. The CDR3 DNA follows: TGTGCCAGCAGTGGAGGCCCTAATGAAAAACTGTTTTTT.

This sequence joins TRBV19 and TRBJ2-1, with 9 positions matching TRBD1. Trimming removed 4 bases from V and 2 bases from J; junction bases left unmatched: 6. Germline CDR1 is LNHDA and CDR2 is SQIVND (reference sequence). This CDR3 region has 16 residues. The CDR3, as DNA: TGTGCCAGTAGTAAGGAGGGGGACAGGGCCTACAATGAGCAGTTCTTC. Protein product: CASSKEGDRAYNEQFF.

The gene calls are TRBV28 and TRBJ1-3; 8 nucleotides agree with TRBD1. With 3 bases clipped from V and 2 bases from J, the junction kept 15 bases outside the gene matches. Per the germline V gene, CDR1 is MDHEN and CDR2 is SYDVKM. The CDR3 runs 19 residues. CDR3 protein: CASSLKGWTGTLAGNTIYF. Here the CDR3 DNA reads TGTGCCAGCAGTTTGAAGGGGTGGACAGGGACTCTGGCTGGAAACACCATATATTTT.

This chain connects TRBV6-6 to TRBJ1-1; 7 nucleotides line up with TRBD1. V shed 8 bases, J shed 4 bases, and the junction held 10 bases outside the gene matches. Germline V gene sequence: CDR1 MNHNY, CDR2 SVGAGI (reference sequence). This CDR3 comprises 14 residues. CDR3 sequence (DNA): TGTGCCAGCGCAGAGGGGGCCGGGGGCACTGAAGCTTTCTTT. As protein: CASAEGAGGTEAFF.

V gene TRBV28 combines with J gene TRBJ2-3; D is perhaps TRBD1 (6 bases). V lost 3 bases and J lost 2, with 12 bases in between. CDR1 MDHEN and CDR2 SYDVKM come from the germline V gene. The CDR3 is 15 residues long. The DNA for the CDR3 is TGTGCCAGCAGTTTCCAGGGGCGCCCCACAGATACGCAGTATTTT. It is translated as CASSFQGRPTDTQYF.

The rearrangement joins TRBV5-1 to TRBJ2-7; 10 bases align to TRBD1. The ends lost 2 bases at V and 2 bases at J; junction bases unmatched: 1. Germline CDR1 and CDR2: SGHRS and YFSETQ. CDR3 length: 14 amino acids. This CDR3 is CASSFGTGAYEQYF. In DNA, the CDR3 is TGCGCCAGCAGCTTCGGGACAGGGGCCTACGAGCAGTACTTC.

The chain joins TRBV9 to TRBJ1-2; D unclear. Trimming took off 3 bases at V and 3 bases at J, with 3 bases between the two ends. The CDR3 is made up of 11 amino acids. Per germline, CDR1 SGDLS and CDR2 YYNGEE. The CDR3 DNA reads as TGTGCCAGCAGCGCTTACTATGGCTACACCTTC. Translating gives CASSAYYGYTF.

CDR3 loop: CASSEWAGSSYNEQFF. The DNA of the CDR3 is TGTGCCAGCAGTGAATGGGCGGGGAGCTCCTACAATGAGCAGTTCTTC. The genes are TRBV2 and TRBJ2-1, with a tentative D call TRBD2 (6 bases). Trimming removed 2 bases at V and 0 bases at J, with 11 bases between. This CDR3 has 16 amino acids. CDR1 is SNHLY and CDR2 is FYNNEI in the germline V gene.

This chain joins TRBV29-1 and TRBJ2-1; a weak D match, TRBD2 (6 bases). Trimming took 2 bases from V and 2 from J, leaving 13 bases between them. The CDR3 is 15 amino acids. Germline V gene data show CDR1 as SQVTM and CDR2 as ANQGSEA. The CDR3 region is CSVETGTSTYNEQFF. DNA for the CDR3: TGCAGCGTTGAAACCGGGACTTCCACCTACAATGAGCAGTTCTTC.

The J gene is TRBJ2-7, the V gene TRBV13; D may be TRBD2 (6 bases). The CDR3 length is 14 residues. Germline-derived CDR1 and CDR2 are PRHDT and FYEKMQ (reference sequence). V lost 5 bases and J 2 bases, leaving 13 bases between the germline ends. The CDR3 region is CASSPGAGTYEQYF. DNA for the CDR3: TGTGCCAGCAGCCCGGGAGCGGGTACCTACGAGCAGTACTTC.

The CDR3 DNA sequence: TGTGCCAGCATATCCGGGGGTGGGGGAGCAAGCTATGGCTACACCTTC. Protein product: CASISGGGGASYGYTF. The chain combines TRBV28 with TRBJ1-2; D may be TRBD1 (5 bases). The CDR3 loop spans 16 amino acids. Trimming took off 7 bases at V and 4 bases at J, with 22 bases between the two ends. The V gene's germline CDR1 is MDHEN and CDR2 SYDVKM.

This clone came up a few times. The chain uses TRBV15 and TRBJ2-1; TRBD1 agrees at 7 bases. The CDR3 totals 15 residues. Germline lookup yields CDR1 LNHNV and CDR2 YYDKDF (reference sequence). V lost 4 bases to trimming and J lost 2 bases; unmatched junction nucleotides: 5. CDR3 sequence: CATSKDRATYNEQFF. CDR3 nucleotide sequence: TGTGCCACCAGCAAAGACAGGGCCACCTACAATGAGCAGTTCTTC.

The rearrangement links TRBV4-3 to TRBJ2-5; D is perhaps TRBD2 (6 bases). The CDR3 totals 16 residues. CDR1 and CDR2 (germline): LGHNA, YSLEER. Trimming removed 2 bases at V and 7 bases at J, with 20 bases between. The CDR3 spells CASSQLPQGTVATQYF. DNA for the CDR3: TGCGCCAGCAGCCAACTTCCGCAAGGGACTGTTGCGACCCAGTACTTC.

The V and J genes are TRBV7-9 and TRBJ2-5, with 8 nucleotides matching TRBD2. Germline V gives CDR1 SEHNR, CDR2 FQNEAQ (reference sequence). Trimming removed 3 bases from V and 0 bases from J; junction bases left unmatched: 3. The CDR3 covers 15 residues. The CDR3 DNA reads as TGTGCCAGCAGCTTTGCGGGGGGCCACCAAGAGACCCAGTACTTC. It codes for CASSFAGGHQETQYF.

V is TRBV7-2 and J is TRBJ1-5; D is undetermined. The V gene lost 1 base and the J gene lost 6 bases, with 7 bases spanning the gap. Germline-derived CDR1 and CDR2 are SGHTA and FQGNSA. The CDR3 totals 13 residues. The CDR3 DNA reads as TGTGCCAGCAGCTTAGGAGGGAGTCAGCCCCAGCATTTT. Its translation is CASSLGGSQPQHF.

The V gene is TRBV30, the J gene TRBJ1-1, with 8 bases identical to TRBD1. There are 15 residues in the CDR3. The germline V gene encodes CDR1 GTSNPN and CDR2 SVGIG (reference sequence). V was pared by 2 bases and J by 12 bases, with 17 bases of the junction left unmatched. Written as DNA, the CDR3 is TGTGCCTGGAGTAATGACAGGGGAGTACCCCTGATAACTTTCTTT. Protein sequence: CAWSNDRGVPLITFF.

The rearrangement uses TRBV6-1 and TRBJ2-4; TRBD1 matches at 8 bases. Germline V CDR1 and CDR2: MNHNS, SASEGT. Germline trimming cut 7 bases from V and 1 base from J; bases unmatched to any gene: 6. This CDR3 spans 15 amino acids. CDR3 sequence: CASTTGAGAKNIQYF. CDR3 sequence (DNA): TGTGCCAGCACGACAGGGGCCGGGGCCAAAAACATTCAGTACTTC.

The chain is built from TRBV4-1 and TRBJ2-1; possibly TRBD1 for D (5 bases). Germline V gene data show CDR1 as MGHRA and CDR2 as YSYEKL. The CDR3 has 18 residues. Trimming cost V 0 bases and J 0 bases, with 15 bases left between them. The CDR3 reads CASSQDRAGMSSYNEQFF. The DNA for the CDR3 is TGCGCCAGCAGCCAAGATCGGGCAGGGATGAGCTCCTACAATGAGCAGTTCTTC.

This chain connects TRBV4-3 to TRBJ2-1; 9 nucleotides align to TRBD2. Trimming removed 0 bases from V and 9 bases from J; junction bases left unmatched: 15. The germline gives CDR1 LGHNA, CDR2 YSLEER. The CDR3 contains 18 residues. CDR3 DNA: TGCGCCAGCAGCCAAGATTGGGCGGGGGGGCCTTTGGGCGGTGAGCAGTTCTTC. Protein: CASSQDWAGGPLGGEQFF.

The V call is TRBV5-1, the J call TRBJ2-1; D possibly corresponds to TRBD2 (6 bases). Germline assignment: CDR1 SGHRS and CDR2 YFSETQ. V shed 4 bases and J shed 0 bases, with 11 bases lying between them. The CDR3 contains 15 residues. The CDR3 spells CASSRGTASYNEQFF. The CDR3 DNA sequence: TGCGCCAGCAGCCGCGGGACGGCCTCCTACAATGAGCAGTTCTTC. Based on the CDR3 plus reference TRBV5-1 and TRBJ2-1, the full variable domain is KAGVTQTPRYLIKTRGQQVTLSCSPISGHRSVSWYQQTPGQGLQFLFEYFSETQRNKGNFPGRFSGRQFSNSRSEMNVSTLELGDSALYLCASSRGTASYNEQFFGPGTRLTVL.

This clone was seen only a few times. The rearrangement joins TRBV7-8 to TRBJ2-1; D may be TRBD2 (6 bases). Per the germline V gene, CDR1 is SGHVS and CDR2 is FQNEAQ. CDR3 length: 11 residues. V was cut by 5 bases and J by 12 bases, with 11 bases left in between. CDR3: CASSGGMGQFF. The DNA for the CDR3 is TGTGCCAGCAGCGGGGGGATGGGGCAGTTCTTC.

In this sample, this clone turned up once. The chain has TRBV5-5 and TRBJ1-1; D is perhaps TRBD1 (6 bases). The CDR3 covers 16 residues. The V end was cut by 2 bases, the J end by 0 bases, with 14 bases between. Germline V gives CDR1 SGHKS, CDR2 YYEKEE (reference sequence). CDR3 sequence: CASSFLPAGVNTEAFF. In DNA form, the CDR3 reads TGTGCCAGCAGCTTTCTTCCCGCAGGGGTGAACACTGAAGCTTTCTTT.

The chain is built from TRBV5-4 and TRBJ2-3; D perhaps matches TRBD2 (6 bases). CDR1 is SGHNT and CDR2 is YYREEE in the germline V gene (reference sequence). Trimming pared 8 bases from V and 1 base from J, leaving 14 bases between. The CDR3 spans 14 residues. CDR3 amino acids: CASTWGGGTDTQYF. CDR3 nucleotide sequence: TGTGCCAGTACCTGGGGCGGGGGCACAGATACGCAGTATTTT.